A single sample is the source of the 14 T cell receptor beta chains below, sequenced in a study of response to subunit inactivated influenza vaccine. MiXCR, run by TCRdb on the RT-PCR reads, gives a single entry per CDR3 protein. The sample lists under 950,000 distinct CDR3 sequences; roughly 20% were seen once. The starting material was PBMCs from blood, obtained more than 4 days after vaccination. Receptors originate from a man aged 45 to 65 who received an inactivated influenza vaccine.

The chain links TRBV19 to TRBJ2-7; D is unclear. CDR1 LNHDA and CDR2 SQIVND come from the germline V gene (reference sequence). The CDR3 runs 13 residues. The ends were cut back, 5 bases at V and 4 bases at J, with 12 bases in the middle. The CDR3 nucleotides are TGTGCCAGTAGTTGGGGATTGGAGTACGAGCAGTACTTC. It translates to CASSWGLEYEQYF.

The gene calls are TRBV20-1 and TRBJ2-1; 14 bases align to TRBD2. The V gene end was trimmed by 1 base and the J gene end by 0 bases; junction bases not matched to a gene: 5. From germline, CDR1 is DFQATT and CDR2 SNEGSKA (reference sequence). This CDR3 spans 18 amino acids. The CDR3 DNA follows: TGCAGTGCTAGAGCTGGACTAGCGGGAGGCCGCTCCTACAATGAGCAGTTCTTC. Translation: CSARAGLAGGRSYNEQFF.

The table lists this clonotype with a few counts. This chain uses TRBV20-1 with TRBJ2-1, with D perhaps TRBD2 (5 bases). V was shortened by 0 bases and J by 2 bases, with 11 bases between the two germline ends. Germline V gives CDR1 DFQATT, CDR2 SNEGSKA (reference sequence). CDR3 size: 15 residues. DNA for the CDR3: TGCAGTGCTAGAGATATAGCGTCTACCTACAATGAGCAGTTCTTC. Translation: CSARDIASTYNEQFF.

In its sample, this clonotype was seen many times. The rearrangement joins TRBV5-1 to TRBJ2-1, with TRBD1 matching over 9 bases. Germline CDR1 SGHRS, CDR2 YFSETQ. V lost 5 bases to trimming and J lost 4 bases; unmatched junction nucleotides: 7. The CDR3 has 15 amino acids. CDR3 in amino acids: CASSPDRGEYNEQFF. CDR3 bases: TGCGCCAGCAGTCCGGACAGGGGTGAATACAATGAGCAGTTCTTC. The complete variable domain, with remaining parts taken from reference TRBV5-1 and TRBJ2-1, reads KAGVTQTPRYLIKTRGQQVTLSCSPISGHRSVSWYQQTPGQGLQFLFEYFSETQRNKGNFPGRFSGRQFSNSRSEMNVSTLELGDSALYLCASSPDRGEYNEQFFGPGTRLTVL.

This chain links TRBV25-1 with TRBJ1-3; 7 nucleotides line up with TRBD1. Per germline, CDR1 MGHDK and CDR2 SYGVNS. The CDR3 extends over 16 amino acids. Germline trimming cut 2 bases from V and 2 bases from J; bases unmatched to any gene: 6. The CDR3 sequence is CASSERGGLAGNTIYF. In DNA form, the CDR3 reads TGTGCCAGCAGTGAACGAGGGGGCTTAGCTGGAAACACCATATATTTT.

This clonotype was detected a few times. The V call is TRBV12-3 or TRBV12-4, the J call TRBJ2-5, with D perhaps being TRBD1 or TRBD2 (5 bases each). CDR3 size: 15 residues. V was cut by 8 bases and J by 2 bases, with 18 bases left in between. CDR3 sequence: CASGIPGPTQETQYF. The CDR3 region has the DNA TGTGCCAGCGGAATACCGGGACCGACACAAGAGACCCAGTACTTC.

This clonotype appeared a few times. The chain joins TRBV20-1 to TRBJ2-1, with 10 bases identical to TRBD1. The CDR3 is 17 amino acids. The ends lost 3 bases at V and 3 bases at J; junction bases unmatched: 11. Germline lookup yields CDR1 DFQATT and CDR2 SNEGSKA (reference sequence). The CDR3 sequence: CSARGGIGTGDYNEQFF. The CDR3 DNA follows: TGCAGTGCTAGGGGCGGGATCGGGACAGGGGACTACAATGAGCAGTTCTTC.

The V call is TRBV20-1, the J call TRBJ1-5; D is possibly TRBD1 (6 bases). Trimming stripped 6 bases from V and 5 bases from J, with 14 bases between. This CDR3 has 13 residues. Germline lookup yields CDR1 DFQATT and CDR2 SNEGSKA (reference sequence). CDR3 loop: CSARGQIHQPQHF. CDR3 DNA sequence: TGCAGTGCCCGCGGACAGATCCATCAGCCCCAGCATTTT.

This clonotype has just one count. At one of its ends the junction is not consistent with the germline gene, which may arise from a read error. This rearrangement joins TRBV3-1 to TRBJ2-4, with D unresolved. Looked up from germline, CDR1 is LGHDT and CDR2 is YNNKEL (reference sequence). The length of the CDR3 is 16 residues. CDR3: CSSSQILRGAKNIQYF. CDR3 coding DNA: TGTTCCAGCAGCCAAATTCTTAGAGGAGCCAAAAACATTCAGTACTTC.

There are a few counts of this clonotype. This chain joins TRBV6-2 or TRBV6-3 and TRBJ1-1; D is ambiguous. The CDR3 sequence is 14 residues long. From germline, CDR1 is MNHEY and CDR2 SVGEGT. Trimming took off 4 bases at V and 8 bases at J, with 17 bases between the two ends. DNA of the CDR3: TGTGCCAGCAGTTTGATGGTCGGCGTAGGCGAAGCTTTCTTT. As protein: CASSLMVGVGEAFF.

V usage is TRBV4-1 and J usage is TRBJ2-7; the D is unclear. V was cut by 0 bases and J by 3 bases, with 12 bases left in between. Germline assignment: CDR1 MGHRA and CDR2 YSYEKL. This CDR3 spans 15 amino acids. The CDR3 nucleotides are TGCGCCAGCAGCCAAGAGAACCCGAGCTTCTACGAGCAGTACTTC. Translation: CASSQENPSFYEQYF.

The chain carries TRBV28 and TRBJ2-7, with D maybe TRBD1 (6 bases). Germline values: CDR1 MDHEN, CDR2 SYDVKM. The CDR3 extends over 15 amino acids. The V gene lost 3 bases and the J gene lost 2 bases, with 14 bases spanning the gap. CDR3 in amino acids: CASSLNRVVTYEQYF. Written as DNA, the CDR3 is TGTGCCAGCAGTTTGAACAGGGTTGTAACCTACGAGCAGTACTTC.

The chain links TRBV11-2 to TRBJ1-5, with TRBD1 identical over 7 bases. The CDR3 contains 13 residues. V gave up 4 bases and J gave up 5 bases; unmatched junction bases: 2. Germline CDR1 and CDR2: SGHAT and FQNNGV. In nucleotides, the CDR3 is TGTGCCAGCAGCTCGGGACAGCATCAGCCCCAGCATTTT. This translates into CASSSGQHQPQHF. Using reference TRBV11-2 and TRBJ1-5 for the parts outside the CDR3, the full variable domain is EAGVAQSPRYKIIEKRQSVAFWCNPISGHATLYWYQQILGQGPKLLIQFQNNGVVDDSQLPKDRFSAERLKGVDSTLKIQPAKLEDSAVYLCASSSGQHQPQHFGDGTRLSIL.

This clonotype was detected only once. The chain employs TRBV5-1 and TRBJ2-6; maybe TRBD2 (7 bases). There are 16 residues in the CDR3. Looked up from germline, CDR1 is SGHRS and CDR2 is YFSETQ. V lost 1 base to trimming and J lost 4 bases, with 12 bases between them. The CDR3 here is CASSLRGARGANVLTF. CDR3 DNA sequence: TGCGCCAGCAGCTTGCGGGGGGCGCGGGGGGCCAACGTCCTGACTTTC.